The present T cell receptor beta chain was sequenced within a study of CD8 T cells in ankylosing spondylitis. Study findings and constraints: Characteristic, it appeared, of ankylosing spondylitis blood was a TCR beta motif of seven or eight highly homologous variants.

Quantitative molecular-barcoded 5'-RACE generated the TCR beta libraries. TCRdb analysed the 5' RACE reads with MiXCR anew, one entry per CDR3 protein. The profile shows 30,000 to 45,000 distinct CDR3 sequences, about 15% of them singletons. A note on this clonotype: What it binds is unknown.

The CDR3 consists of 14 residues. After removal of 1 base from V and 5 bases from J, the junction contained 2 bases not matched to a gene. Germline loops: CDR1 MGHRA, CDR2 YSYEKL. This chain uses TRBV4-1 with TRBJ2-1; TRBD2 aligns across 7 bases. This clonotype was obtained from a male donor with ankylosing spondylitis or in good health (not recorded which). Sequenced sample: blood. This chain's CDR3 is CASSQGDYHNEQFF. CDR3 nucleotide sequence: TGCGCCAGCAGCCAAGGGGACTACCACAATGAGCAGTTCTTC.